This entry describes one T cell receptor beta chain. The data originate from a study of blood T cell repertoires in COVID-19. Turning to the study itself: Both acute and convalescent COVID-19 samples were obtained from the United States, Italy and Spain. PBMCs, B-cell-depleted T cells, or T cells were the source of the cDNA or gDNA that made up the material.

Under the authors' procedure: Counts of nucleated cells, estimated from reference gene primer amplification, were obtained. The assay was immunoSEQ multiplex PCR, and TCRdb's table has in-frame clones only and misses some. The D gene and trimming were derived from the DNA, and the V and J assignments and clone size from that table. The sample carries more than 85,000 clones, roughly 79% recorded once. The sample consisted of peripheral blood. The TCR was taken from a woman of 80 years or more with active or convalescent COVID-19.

Written as DNA, the CDR3 is TGTGCCAGCAGTAGACAGGGGGTATACGAAAAACTGTTTTTT. Protein product: CASSRQGVYEKLFF. V gene TRBV2 combines with J gene TRBJ1-4; TRBD1 matches at 9 bases. CDR3 size: 14 residues. J lost 8 bases, V lost 5 bases, and 6 bases had no gene match. The germline gives CDR1 SNHLY, CDR2 FYNNEI.